This T cell receptor beta chain was captured in a study of blood T cell repertoires in COVID-19. Overall study: Sample material is recorded as cDNA or gDNA derived from T cells, B-cell-depleted T cells, or PBMCs.

Authors' data handling: Amplification from reference gene primers served as the basis for estimated nucleated cell counts. Using immunoSEQ multiplex PCR, the repertoire was profiled, and TCRdb retains in-frame clones only, with some absent. V and J calls and clone size are copied from that table; D and trimming were computed from the DNA. The sample holds 45,000 to 75,000 clones, around 88% seen once. Trimming took off 0 bases at V and 4 bases at J, with 18 bases between the two ends. The CDR3 loop spans 17 amino acids. Germline-derived CDR1 and CDR2 are SGHRS and YFSETQ. Sample: peripheral blood. The sequence was collected from a man aged 55 to 69 with acute or convalescent COVID-19. The chain links TRBV5-1 to TRBJ2-3; TRBD2 might be the D (6 bases). DNA for the CDR3: TGCGCCAGCAGCTTGGCCGCGACGGGAGAGAACTCAGATACGCAGTATTTT. Translation gives CASSLAATGENSDTQYF.